The 16 T cell receptor beta chains given below trace back to one sample, sequenced in a study of T cell changes during pregnancy in multiple sclerosis. The assay was immunoSEQ multiplex PCR, and TCRdb's table has in-frame clones only and misses some. The sample has 95,000 to 110,000 clones, 85% to 95% seen once. The sequencing here drew on peripheral blood, taken in the third trimester of pregnancy. These receptors originate from a female donor in good health, enrolled as a control in a pregnancy study.

The chain has TRBV27 and TRBJ2-7, with 9 bases that match TRBD1. The CDR3 contains 14 residues. Trimming at V came to 9 bases and at J to 4 bases, leaving 10 bases not matched to a gene. CDR1 is MNHEY and CDR2 is SMNVEV in the germline V gene (reference sequence). The CDR3: CARPSEGQGYEQYF. CDR3 sequence (DNA): TGTGCCAGGCCTTCGGAAGGACAGGGGTACGAGCAGTACTTC.

The chain is built from TRBV5-1 and TRBJ2-7; 7 nucleotides align to TRBD1. The CDR3 runs to 14 residues. The V gene's germline CDR1 is SGHRS and CDR2 YFSETQ. V was pared by 4 bases and J by 4 bases, with 8 bases of the junction left unmatched. DNA of the CDR3: TGCGCCAGCAGCCCCGACAGGGACCCTTACGAGCAGTACTTC. It encodes CASSPDRDPYEQYF. Combining the CDR3 with reference TRBV5-1 and TRBJ2-7 gives the whole variable domain KAGVTQTPRYLIKTRGQQVTLSCSPISGHRSVSWYQQTPGQGLQFLFEYFSETQRNKGNFPGRFSGRQFSNSRSEMNVSTLELGDSALYLCASSPDRDPYEQYFGPGTRLTVT.

This clone was observed a handful of times. The rearrangement links TRBV18 to TRBJ1-6, with 7 positions matching TRBD1. This CDR3 spans 15 amino acids. The V segment lost 3 bases and the J segment 4 bases; nucleotides outside the gene matches: 3. Germline-derived CDR1 and CDR2 are KGHSH and LQKENI. The CDR3 DNA sequence: TGTGCCAGCTCACCTGGGACAGAATATAATTCACCCCTCCACTTT. It specifies CASSPGTEYNSPLHF.

This clone was recorded once. The V gene is TRBV18, the J gene TRBJ1-2; perhaps TRBD1 as D (6 bases). V dropped 6 bases and J dropped 2 bases, with 13 bases sitting between them. The CDR3 loop spans 14 amino acids. In germline, CDR1 is KGHSH, CDR2 LQKENI. The DNA of the CDR3 is TGTGCCAGCTCTCGCGAACAGGGAAACTATGGCTACACCTTC. Protein sequence: CASSREQGNYGYTF.

The chain recombines TRBV19 with TRBJ2-2; weak D call: TRBD1 (5 bases). This CDR3 has 14 residues. Germline-derived CDR1 and CDR2 are LNHDA and SQIVND (reference sequence). The V and J ends lost 3 bases and 3 bases respectively, with 8 bases between them. CDR3 protein: CASSMVGDTGELFF. The CDR3 DNA is TGTGCCAGTAGTATGGTAGGGGACACCGGGGAGCTGTTTTTT.

This rearrangement joins TRBV14 to TRBJ1-1, with D unclear. V lost 4 bases to trimming and J lost 4 bases, with 7 bases between them. The CDR3 totals 12 residues. Germline V CDR1 and CDR2: SGHDN, FVKESK. CDR3 region: CASSRATTEAFF. The CDR3 DNA follows: TGTGCCAGCAGCCGGGCCACCACTGAAGCTTTCTTT.

V and J are TRBV9 and TRBJ2-2; D may be TRBD2 (5 bases). Germline CDR1 and CDR2: SGDLS and YYNGEE. V gave up 3 bases and J gave up 7 bases, with 7 bases separating them. The CDR3 totals 12 residues. CDR3 sequence: CASSGGFGELFF. The CDR3 DNA reads as TGTGCCAGCAGCGGCGGGTTCGGGGAGCTGTTTTTT.

The genes are TRBV4-2 and TRBJ2-1, with D tentatively TRBD2 (5 bases). CDR3 length: 15 amino acids. Looked up from germline, CDR1 is LGHNA and CDR2 is YNFKEQ. Trimming left V 4 bases short and J 6 bases short, with 16 bases between. The CDR3 DNA reads as TGTGCCAGCAGCCGCGGTGGAGGCCTGGCCAATGAGCAGTTCTTC. It translates to CASSRGGGLANEQFF.

The CDR3 loop reads CASSLGGTDAQFF. CDR3 coding DNA: TGCGCCAGCAGCTTGGGAGGGACAGACGCCCAGTTCTTC. The J gene is TRBJ2-1, the V gene TRBV5-1; 7 bases match TRBD1. Unmatched junction bases numbered 7, after V lost 0 bases and J lost 13 bases. Germline V gives CDR1 SGHRS, CDR2 YFSETQ. The CDR3 covers 13 residues.

V is TRBV30 and J is TRBJ2-7; maybe TRBD1 (6 bases). This CDR3 region has 16 residues. Trimming removed 0 bases at V and 4 bases at J, with 19 bases between. From germline, CDR1 is GTSNPN and CDR2 SVGIG (reference sequence). DNA of the CDR3: TGTGCCTGGAGTGTGGGGCTACTCACAGGGAAGTACGAGCAGTACTTC. It is translated as CAWSVGLLTGKYEQYF.

V is TRBV9 and J is TRBJ2-1; D is unclear. Trimming removed 0 bases from V and 4 bases from J, with 11 bases in between. The length of the CDR3 is 15 residues. The germline V gene encodes CDR1 SGDLS and CDR2 YYNGEE. The CDR3 protein is CASSVGITDYNEQFF. The CDR3 DNA is TGTGCCAGCAGCGTAGGGATCACAGATTACAATGAGCAGTTCTTC.

V usage is TRBV9 and J usage is TRBJ1-2; 7 bases align to TRBD1. CDR3 length equals 14 residues. Unmatched junction bases numbered 9, after V lost 7 bases and J lost 3 bases. Germline loops: CDR1 SGDLS, CDR2 YYNGEE. Here the CDR3 DNA reads TGTGCCAGCTCACAGGGGCGTGTGGACTATGGCTACACCTTC. Translated, it gives CASSQGRVDYGYTF. The variable domain in full, completed from reference TRBV9 and TRBJ1-2, reads DSGVTQTPKHLITATGQRVTLRCSPRSGDLSVYWYQQSLDQGLQFLIQYYNGEERAKGNILERFSAQQFPDLHSELNLSSLELGDSALYFCASSQGRVDYGYTFGSGTRLTVV.

The rearrangement links TRBV27 to TRBJ2-7; 8 nucleotides agree with TRBD1. Germline-derived CDR1 and CDR2 are MNHEY and SMNVEV (reference sequence). V lost 6 bases and J lost 0; bases outside the gene matches: 7. The CDR3 length is 15 residues. The CDR3 region has the DNA TGTGCCAGCAGCCACGACAGGGGTAGCTCCTACGAGCAGTACTTC. This sequence encodes CASSHDRGSSYEQYF.

This chain links TRBV2 with TRBJ2-6; 8 bases line up with TRBD1. The ends lost 4 bases at V and 2 bases at J; junction bases unmatched: 1. CDR1 is SNHLY, CDR2 FYNNEI, per germline. This CDR3 region has 15 residues. As DNA, the CDR3 is TGTGCCAGCAGTGTACAGGGGGCTGGGGCCAACGTCCTGACTTTC. Encoded protein: CASSVQGAGANVLTF.

The chain joins TRBV5-1 to TRBJ2-7; the D gene is possibly TRBD1 (5 bases). The V end was cut by 4 bases, the J end by 7 bases, with 12 bases between. The CDR3 consists of 12 residues. In germline, CDR1 is SGHRS, CDR2 YFSETQ. The CDR3 DNA reads as TGCGCCAGCAGCGACGGAAACAGGGAGCAGTACTTC. Translating gives CASSDGNREQYF.

The chain employs TRBV27 and TRBJ1-4, with unresolved D. V lost 3 bases and J 2 bases, leaving 7 bases between the germline ends. Per germline, CDR1 MNHEY and CDR2 SMNVEV (reference sequence). This CDR3 has 14 residues. Here the CDR3 reads CASSLMGTNEKLFF. The CDR3 DNA reads as TGTGCCAGCAGTTTGATGGGCACTAATGAAAAACTGTTTTTT.